The 19 T cell receptor beta chains below were found in one sample sequenced in a study of T-cell memory formation after mild COVID-19. TCRdb redid the calling of the 5' RACE reads with MiXCR, one entry per CDR3 protein. The sample consists of some 320,000 distinct CDR3 sequences, about 16% of them appearing once. Material: PBMCs or a T cell subset sorted from them (not recorded which). These receptors were collected from a man in his late teens or twenties who had mild COVID-19 (a few samples of this study predate the infection). Cell type and time point are not known.

This clonotype has only a few counts. This chain joins TRBV6-2 or TRBV6-3 and TRBJ2-1, with D perhaps TRBD2 (7 bases). The CDR3 is 13 residues long. Deletions cut 6 bases from V and 12 bases from J, with 18 bases between. Germline CDR1 is MNHEY and CDR2 is SVGEGT. The CDR3 DNA reads as TGTGCCAGCAGCTATGGGGGGGGCTGGTTGCAGTTCTTC. This sequence encodes CASSYGGGWLQFF.

The sample holds many counts of this clonotype. The V and J genes are TRBV28 and TRBJ2-7; 11 bases fit TRBD2. Trimming cost V 6 bases and J 6 bases; bases outside gene matches: 4. Germline assignment: CDR1 MDHEN and CDR2 SYDVKM. This CDR3 comprises 13 residues. In nucleotides, the CDR3 is TGTGCCAGCAGCCGAGGACTAGCGGGCGAGCAGTACTTC. This encodes CASSRGLAGEQYF.

The chain uses TRBV10-2 and TRBJ1-6; D is uncertain. The length of the CDR3 is 14 residues. V lost 6 bases and J 3 bases, leaving 9 bases between the germline ends. Germline values: CDR1 WSHSY, CDR2 SAAADI. The CDR3 spells CASSRDLYNSPLHF. The CDR3 nucleotides are TGCGCCAGCAGCCGAGATCTCTATAATTCACCCCTCCACTTT.

The rearrangement joins TRBV20-1 to TRBJ1-5; possible D gene TRBD1, 5 bases. CDR1 and CDR2 (germline): DFQATT, SNEGSKA (reference sequence). The length of the CDR3 is 16 residues. V was shortened by 6 bases and J by 9 bases, with 27 bases between the two germline ends. Here the CDR3 reads CSATELGVPRAGPQHF. The CDR3 nucleotides read TGCAGTGCGACCGAATTGGGGGTACCGCGGGCAGGGCCCCAGCATTTT.

CDR3: CASSGATGRETQYF. The CDR3 DNA sequence: TGTGCCAGCAGCGGAGCGACAGGGAGGGAGACCCAGTACTTC. This rearrangement joins TRBV7-9 to TRBJ2-5; D is possibly TRBD1 (7 bases). The CDR3 is 14 amino acids. V was clipped by 5 bases and J by 5 bases, with 15 bases between them. Germline V gene sequence: CDR1 SEHNR, CDR2 FQNEAQ (reference sequence). Combining the CDR3 with reference TRBV7-9 and TRBJ2-5 gives the whole variable domain DTGVSQNPRHKITKRGQNVTFRCDPISEHNRLYWYRQTLGQGPEFLTYFQNEAQLEKSRLLSDRFSAERPKGSFSTLEIQRTEQGDSAMYLCASSGATGRETQYFGPGTRLLVL.

This clonotype has just a few counts. V is TRBV20-1 and J is TRBJ2-5; the D gene is possibly TRBD1 (6 bases). Germline values: CDR1 DFQATT, CDR2 SNEGSKA (reference sequence). The CDR3 extends over 13 amino acids. Trimming pared 5 bases from V and 1 base from J, leaving 11 bases between. CDR3 sequence: CSAYRDGQETQYF. The CDR3 nucleotides are TGCAGTGCTTACAGGGACGGCCAAGAGACCCAGTACTTC.

This clonotype showed up just a few times. The chain has TRBV7-2 and TRBJ2-3, with a possible D match to TRBD2 (7 bases). This CDR3 region has 15 residues. V lost 5 bases, J lost 3 bases, and 15 bases lay in between. Germline V gene data show CDR1 as SGHTA and CDR2 as FQGNSA. CDR3 nucleotides: TGTGCCAGCAGCCCCTGGAGGGGGGGGACAGATACGCAGTATTTT. This gives the protein CASSPWRGGTDTQYF.

The chain employs TRBV7-9 and TRBJ1-2; 10 bases are shared with TRBD1. CDR3 length: 12 residues. The ends lost 4 bases at V and 12 bases at J; junction bases unmatched: 5. The germline gives CDR1 SEHNR, CDR2 FQNEAQ (reference sequence). The CDR3 protein is CASSSGTGVDTF. In nucleotides, the CDR3 is TGTGCCAGCAGCTCCGGGACAGGGGTAGACACCTTC.

The chain joins TRBV5-1 to TRBJ2-1, with 11 bases lining up with TRBD1. Trimming removed 0 bases from V and 8 bases from J; junction bases left unmatched: 4. This CDR3 region has 15 residues. The V gene's germline CDR1 is SGHRS and CDR2 YFSETQ. The CDR3 spells CASSLGTGGYDEQFF. CDR3 nucleotide sequence: TGCGCCAGCAGCTTGGGGACAGGGGGCTATGATGAGCAGTTCTTC.

The rearrangement links TRBV6-5 to TRBJ2-3; 7 bases are a match to TRBD1. V dropped 6 bases and J dropped 5; count of bases not matched to a gene: 14. The CDR3 is made up of 16 amino acids. CDR1 and CDR2 (germline): MNHEY, SVGAGI. In nucleotides, the CDR3 is TGTGCCAGCAGCCCTGACCCCGACAGGGCGGAAGATACGCAGTATTTT. Its protein is CASSPDPDRAEDTQYF.

This clonotype was counted many times. This chain uses TRBV7-2 with TRBJ2-7; D tentatively reads TRBD1 or TRBD2 (5 bases each). The CDR3 extends over 14 amino acids. Trimming took off 4 bases at V and 6 bases at J, with 16 bases between the two ends. Germline values: CDR1 SGHTA, CDR2 FQGNSA. As DNA, the CDR3 is TGTGCCAGCAGCTCGCACCCTATTGGGGGCGAGCAGTACTTC. It translates to CASSSHPIGGEQYF.

V is TRBV12-3 or TRBV12-4 and J is TRBJ1-5, with unresolved D. Trimming removed 7 bases from V and 6 bases from J, with 13 bases in between. The CDR3 sequence is 13 residues long. The CDR3 DNA reads as TGTGCCAGCACCATGTCGGACTTTCAGCCCCAGCATTTT. As protein: CASTMSDFQPQHF.

This clonotype was seen a handful of times. The chain is built from TRBV6-2 or TRBV6-3 and TRBJ2-7; D gene unclear. V was trimmed by 5 bases and J by 3 bases, leaving 11 bases between them. The CDR3 covers 13 residues. Looked up from germline, CDR1 is MNHEY and CDR2 is SVGEGT. CDR3 in amino acids: CASSAGYLYEQYV. The CDR3 region has the DNA TGTGCCAGCAGTGCAGGCTACCTCTACGAGCAGTACGTC.

This clonotype came up a few times. The J gene is TRBJ2-7, the V gene TRBV11-2; TRBD2 matches at 7 bases. Germline V CDR1 and CDR2: SGHAT, FQNNGV. The length of the CDR3 is 13 residues. V lost 5 bases and J lost 12; bases outside the gene matches: 13. The DNA for the CDR3 is TGTGCCAGCAGCCCCGGTGGGAGGGTAACGCTGTACGTC. Its translation: CASSPGGRVTLYV.

This clonotype was detected only a few times. The V and J genes are TRBV13 and TRBJ2-1, with 16 bases fitting TRBD2. CDR1 and CDR2 (germline): PRHDT, FYEKMQ (reference sequence). Germline trimming cut 4 bases from V and 16 bases from J; bases unmatched to any gene: 7. The CDR3 runs 14 residues. CDR3 in DNA: TGTGCCAGCAGCTCTCTTGGGACTAGCGGGGGGGTTTTCTTC. The encoded protein is CASSSLGTSGGVFF.

The V call is TRBV10-1, the J call TRBJ2-5; TRBD1 aligns across 8 bases. V lost 0 bases, J lost 5 bases, and 8 bases stayed unmatched. This CDR3 is built from 16 residues. Per the germline V gene, CDR1 is WNHNN and CDR2 is SYGVQD (reference sequence). As DNA, the CDR3 is TGCGCCAGCAGTGAGTCGACTCGCGGGGACAGGGAGACCCAGTACTTC. Translated: CASSESTRGDRETQYF.

The chain has TRBV5-1 and TRBJ2-7; 7 bases agree with TRBD2. With 0 bases clipped from V and 2 bases from J, the junction kept 11 bases outside the gene matches. CDR3 length equals 17 residues. Germline assignment: CDR1 SGHRS and CDR2 YFSETQ. The CDR3 DNA follows: TGCGCCAGCAGCTTGGAGGTCCGGCTAGCGGACCCCTACGAGCAGTACGTC. Protein: CASSLEVRLADPYEQYV.

J is TRBJ2-1 and V is TRBV7-9, with D hard to call. The length of the CDR3 is 13 residues. The germline gives CDR1 SEHNR, CDR2 FQNEAQ (reference sequence). V lost 8 bases and J 0 bases, leaving 8 bases between the germline ends. CDR3 residues: CASGLDSYNEQFF. CDR3 nucleotides: TGTGCCAGCGGTCTAGACTCCTACAATGAGCAGTTCTTC.

In its sample, this clonotype was seen a few times. This chain uses TRBV6-1 with TRBJ2-5, with 9 bases aligning to TRBD1. The V gene's germline CDR1 is MNHNS and CDR2 SASEGT. V was clipped by 5 bases and J by 4 bases; unmatched bases: 8. The CDR3 spans 15 residues. The CDR3 reads CASSRWTGVAETQYF. DNA for the CDR3: TGTGCCAGCAGTCGATGGACAGGGGTAGCAGAGACCCAGTACTTC.